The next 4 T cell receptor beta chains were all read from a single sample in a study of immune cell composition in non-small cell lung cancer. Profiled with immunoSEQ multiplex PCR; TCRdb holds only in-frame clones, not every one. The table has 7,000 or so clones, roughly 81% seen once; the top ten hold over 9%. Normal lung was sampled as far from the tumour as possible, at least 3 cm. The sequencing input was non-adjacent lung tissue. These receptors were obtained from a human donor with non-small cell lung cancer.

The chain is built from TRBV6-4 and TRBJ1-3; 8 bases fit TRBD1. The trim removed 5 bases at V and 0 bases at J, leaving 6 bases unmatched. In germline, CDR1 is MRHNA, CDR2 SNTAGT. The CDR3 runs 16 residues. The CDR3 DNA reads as TGTGCCAGCAGTAGGACAGGGCTTCACTCTGGAAACACCATATATTTT. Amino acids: CASSRTGLHSGNTIYF.

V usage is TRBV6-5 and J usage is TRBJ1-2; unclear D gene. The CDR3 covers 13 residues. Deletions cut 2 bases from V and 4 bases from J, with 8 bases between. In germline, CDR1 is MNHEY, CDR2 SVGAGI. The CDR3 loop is CASSYGAVYGYTF. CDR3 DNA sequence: TGTGCCAGCAGTTACGGAGCAGTCTATGGCTACACCTTC.

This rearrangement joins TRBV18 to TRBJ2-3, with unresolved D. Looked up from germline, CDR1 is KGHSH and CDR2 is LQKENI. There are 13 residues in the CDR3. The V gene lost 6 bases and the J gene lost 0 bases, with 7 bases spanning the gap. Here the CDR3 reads CASSEISTDTQYF. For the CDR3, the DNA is TGTGCCAGCTCCGAGATTAGCACAGATACGCAGTATTTT.

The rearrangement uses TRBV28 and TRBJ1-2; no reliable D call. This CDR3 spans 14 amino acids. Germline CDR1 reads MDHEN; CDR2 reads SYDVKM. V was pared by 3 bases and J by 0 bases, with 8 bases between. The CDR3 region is CASSFGQTNYGYTF. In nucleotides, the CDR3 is TGTGCCAGCAGTTTTGGGCAGACTAACTATGGCTACACCTTC.